This T cell receptor beta chain was observed in a study of blood T cell repertoires in COVID-19. Authors' analysis steps: Reference gene primers were amplified, and this amplification served to estimate nucleated cell counts. Libraries were prepared by immunoSEQ multiplex PCR; TCRdb keeps only in-frame clonotypes and omits some of them. That table is the source of V, J and clone size, and D and trimming were worked out from the DNA. Among approximately 60,000 clones listed, approximately 94% were seen once. The CDR3 sequence is 15 residues long. V lost 3 bases to trimming and J lost 4 bases, with 13 bases between them. Germline V lookup: CDR1 MNHNS, CDR2 SASEGT.

Sample: peripheral blood. J is TRBJ2-1 and V is TRBV6-1; the D gene is possibly TRBD1 (5 bases). The sequence was collected from a man between 65 and 85 years old with active COVID-19. The CDR3 here is CASSDSSGIYNEQFF. CDR3 DNA: TGTGCCAGCAGTGATTCCTCAGGGATTTACAATGAGCAGTTCTTC.